This TCR beta chain emerged from a study of prognosis after radiotherapy for stage I lung cancer. Findings and limits, study-wide: Reduced unique TCR clone counts were recorded after stereotactic body radiation therapy, with a median of 10,088 versus 6,861.

This clonotype showed up many times. Its antigen is unidentified. Genomic DNA provided the template from which TCR beta CDR3 was amplified by two-round multiplex PCR. Primers specific to each TRBV and TRBJ gene drove first-round PCR. Each CDR3 protein is one row after TCRdb ran MiXCR on the multiplex PCR reads. This repertoire shows some 30,000 distinct CDR3 sequences, around half found once; its top ten account for more than 15%. Two sampling time points were used, and around 6 milliliters of peripheral blood were drawn at each. Trimming removed 1 base from V and 5 bases from J, with 11 bases in between. From germline, CDR1 is SGHDN and CDR2 FVKESK. The CDR3 contains 14 residues.

Sequences were derived from PBMCs, sampled before or after stereotactic body radiation therapy (not recorded which). The chain has TRBV14 and TRBJ2-5, with D uncertain. The sequence derives from a donor over 45 with non-small cell lung cancer. CDR3 nucleotide sequence: TGTGCCAGCAGCCAAGCAAGGCCGGCGGAGACCCAGTACTTC. This sequence encodes CASSQARPAETQYF.